This TCR beta chain was captured in a study of T-cell reconstitution after alpha-beta-depleted transplantation in children. Germline V gene data show CDR1 as SNHLY and CDR2 as FYNNEI. V gave up 7 bases and J gave up 4 bases, with 13 bases separating them. The CDR3 extends over 14 amino acids. Library preparation (for TCRbeta) was performed with unique molecular identifiers. TCRdb ran MiXCR on the PCR reads and lists one entry per CDR3 protein. This sample yields 75,000 to 100,000 distinct CDR3 sequences, of which approximately 8.4% are seen a single time; approximately 7.2% belongs to the top ten. This sample comprised PBMCs from the stem cell graft donor, obtained from the stem cell graft. This chain uses TRBV2 with TRBJ2-2; unclear D gene. The sequence came from a human donor who donated a stem cell graft to a child with congenital amegakaryocytic thrombocytopenia. The CDR3 reads CASKARSSTGELFF. Here the CDR3 DNA reads TGTGCCAGCAAGGCTAGGTCGAGCACCGGGGAGCTGTTTTTT.